This entry features one TCR beta chain sequence. Its specificity is unknown. TCRdb's table, derived via immunoSEQ multiplex PCR, lists solely in-frame clones and lacks some. The sample lists fewer than 100,000 clones; approximately 94% were seen once. This specimen belongs to a study of T cell responses to AZD1222 COVID-19 vaccine. At the level of the study: Pooled in the analysis were second doses at about 4 or about 12 weeks.

Findings and caveats of the study: Possibly, clonal diversity was underestimated; donors were largely white British and included more females. Increased Spike-specific TCR breadth and depth were observed after two AZD1222 doses.

V shed 1 base, J shed 5 bases, and the junction held 6 bases outside the gene matches. CDR1 is MNHNS, CDR2 SASEGT, per germline. The CDR3 contains 15 residues. V and J are TRBV6-1 and TRBJ2-5, with 8 nucleotides matching TRBD1. Source: peripheral blood, taken on day 0 of AZD1222 vaccination. The sequence was collected from an adult in good health. The CDR3 sequence: CASSEGQGFPETQYF. CDR3 nucleotides: TGTGCCAGCAGTGAAGGACAGGGGTTTCCGGAGACCCAGTACTTC.